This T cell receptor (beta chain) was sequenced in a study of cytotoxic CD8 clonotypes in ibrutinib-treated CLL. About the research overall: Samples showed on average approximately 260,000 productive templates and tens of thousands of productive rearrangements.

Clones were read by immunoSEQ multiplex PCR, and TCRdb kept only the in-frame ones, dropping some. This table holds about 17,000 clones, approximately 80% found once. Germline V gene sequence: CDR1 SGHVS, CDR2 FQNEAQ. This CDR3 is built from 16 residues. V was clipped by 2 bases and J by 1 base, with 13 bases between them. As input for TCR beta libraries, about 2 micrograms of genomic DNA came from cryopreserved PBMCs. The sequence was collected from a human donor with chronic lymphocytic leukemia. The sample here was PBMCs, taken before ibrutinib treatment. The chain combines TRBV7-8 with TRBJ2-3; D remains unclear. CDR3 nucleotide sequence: TGTGCCAGCAGCTTACGTCGTGTCCTACGCACAGATACGCAGTATTTT. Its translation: CASSLRRVLRTDTQYF.